This entry is about one T cell receptor (beta chain). The repertoire was sequenced with immunoSEQ multiplex PCR; TCRdb's copy has only in-frame clones and lacks some. The sample records about 20,000 clones, 88% being singletons. Deletions cut 1 base from V and 1 base from J, with 6 bases between. This CDR3 comprises 15 residues. CDR1 SGHRS and CDR2 YFSETQ come from the germline V gene. The data are from a study of T cell changes during pregnancy in multiple sclerosis. This clonotype was sampled from a female donor in good health, enrolled as a control in a pregnancy study. The chain carries TRBV5-1 and TRBJ2-6; D unclear. Here the sequenced sample was CD8+ T cells from peripheral blood mononuclear cells, taken after pregnancy. DNA for the CDR3: TGCGCCAGCAGCTTGCCCGGGTCTGGGGCCAACGTCCTGACTTTC. Translated: CASSLPGSGANVLTF. The full variable domain, its missing parts supplied by reference TRBV5-1 and TRBJ2-6, is KAGVTQTPRYLIKTRGQQVTLSCSPISGHRSVSWYQQTPGQGLQFLFEYFSETQRNKGNFPGRFSGRQFSNSRSEMNVSTLELGDSALYLCASSLPGSGANVLTFGAGSRLTVL.